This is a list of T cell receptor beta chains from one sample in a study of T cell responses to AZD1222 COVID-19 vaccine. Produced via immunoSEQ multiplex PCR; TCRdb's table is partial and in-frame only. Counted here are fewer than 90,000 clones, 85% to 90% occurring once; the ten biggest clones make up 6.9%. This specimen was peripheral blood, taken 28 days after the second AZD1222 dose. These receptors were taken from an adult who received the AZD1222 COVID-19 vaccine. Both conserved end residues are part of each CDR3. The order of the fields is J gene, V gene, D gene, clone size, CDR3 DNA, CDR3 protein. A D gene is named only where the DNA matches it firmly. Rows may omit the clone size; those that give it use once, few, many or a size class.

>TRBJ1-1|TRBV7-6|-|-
TGTGCCAGCAGCTTAGACCGGAACACTGAAGCTTTCTTT
CASSLDRNTEAFF
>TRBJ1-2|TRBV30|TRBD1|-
TGTGCCTGGACTGGACAGGGGGCGATCGGCTACACCTTC
CAWTGQGAIGYTF
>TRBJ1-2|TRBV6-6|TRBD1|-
TGTGCCAGCAGGGGGACAGGGAATAACTATGGCTACACCTTC
CASRGTGNNYGYTF
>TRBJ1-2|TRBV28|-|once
TGTGCCAGCAGTTTGAGAGGGACACCGGGGGTCTATGGCTACACCTTC
CASSLRGTPGVYGYTF
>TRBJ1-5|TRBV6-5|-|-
TGTGCCAGCACGAAGGCCTACTATCAGCCCCAGCATTTT
CASTKAYYQPQHF
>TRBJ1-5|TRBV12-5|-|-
TGTGCTAGTGGTTCCCCAGACTGGGGACAGCCCCAGCATTTT
CASGSPDWGQPQHF
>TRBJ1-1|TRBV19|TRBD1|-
TGTGCCAGTAATAGTCCGGACAGGACCTTGAACACTGAAGCTTTCTTT
CASNSPDRTLNTEAFF
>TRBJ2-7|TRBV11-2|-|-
TGTGCCAGCAGCTTTTCGGGTTCACCCTCCTACGAGCAGTACTTC
CASSFSGSPSYEQYF
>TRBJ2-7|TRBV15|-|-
TGTGCCACCAGCAGACATAGGGCGCCCCTTACCTCCTACGAGCAGTACTTC
CATSRHRAPLTSYEQYF
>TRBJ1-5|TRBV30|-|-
TGTGCCTGGAGGCCGACCGGGGCGAGCAATCAGCCCCAGCATTTT
CAWRPTGASNQPQHF
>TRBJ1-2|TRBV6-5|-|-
TGTGCCAGCAGTCGGACATACCCTAACTATGGCTACACCTTC
CASSRTYPNYGYTF
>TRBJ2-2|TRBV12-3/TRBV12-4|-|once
TGTGCCAGCAGTTTACGAGGCACCGGGGAGCTGTTTTTT
CASSLRGTGELFF
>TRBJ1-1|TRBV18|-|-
TGTGCCAGCTCAGGGGGAACTGGACTAATGAACACTGAAGCTTTCTTT
CASSGGTGLMNTEAFF
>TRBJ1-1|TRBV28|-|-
TGTGCCAGCAGCAGGGTGATGAACACTGAAGCTTTCTTT
CASSRVMNTEAFF
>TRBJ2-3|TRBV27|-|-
TGTGCCAGCAGTTTGGGTGGAATCACAGATACGCAGTATTTT
CASSLGGITDTQYF
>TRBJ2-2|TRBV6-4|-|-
TGTGCCAGCAGACCCCAAAGCGGGTCCGTCGGGGAGCTGTTTTTT
CASRPQSGSVGELFF
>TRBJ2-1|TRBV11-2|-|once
TGTGCCAGCAGCTCGACCCGGCCCAATGAGCAGTTCTTC
CASSSTRPNEQFF
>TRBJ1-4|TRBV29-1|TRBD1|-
TGCAGCGTTCAGAGGACAGGGGCCTTCTCTGAAAAACTGTTTTTT
CSVQRTGAFSEKLFF
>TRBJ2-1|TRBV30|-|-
TGTGCCTGGAGTAGCAGGGCCGATTACAATGAGCAGTTCTTC
CAWSSRADYNEQFF
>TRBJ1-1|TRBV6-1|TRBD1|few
TGTGCCAGCATTTCAGGGGGCACTGAAGCTTTCTTT
CASISGGTEAFF
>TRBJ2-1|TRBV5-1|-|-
TGCGCCAGCAGCTATCGGGACAATGAGCAGTTCTTC
CASSYRDNEQFF
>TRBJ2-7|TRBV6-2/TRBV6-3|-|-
TGTGCCAGCAGTTACTCGGACTACGAGCAGTACTTC
CASSYSDYEQYF
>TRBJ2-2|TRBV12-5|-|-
TGTGCTAGTGGTTTCAACACACACACCGGGGAGCTGTTTTTT
CASGFNTHTGELFF
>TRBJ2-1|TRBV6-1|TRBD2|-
TGTGCCAGCAGTGCCGCAGGATTGGTACTAGCGAGGAATGAGCAGTTCTTC
CASSAAGLVLARNEQFF
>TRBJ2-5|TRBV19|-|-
TGTGCCAGTAGTTCACAGGGACTATCTGAGACCCAGTACTTC
CASSSQGLSETQYF
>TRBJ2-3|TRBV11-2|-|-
TGTGCCAGCAGCCCGGGCTGGGGGACTAGCACAGATACGCAGTATTTT
CASSPGWGTSTDTQYF
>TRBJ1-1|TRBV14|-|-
TGTGCCAGCAGCCAAGAAACGAACACTGAAGCTTTCTTT
CASSQETNTEAFF
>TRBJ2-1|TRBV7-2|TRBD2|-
TGTGCCAGCAGCGCTGACGGCGGGAGGGCCACTGAGCAGTTCTTC
CASSADGGRATEQFF
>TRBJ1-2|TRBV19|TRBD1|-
TGTGCCAGTAGTATTGGACAGGGGGGAGTCGGCTACACCTTC
CASSIGQGGVGYTF
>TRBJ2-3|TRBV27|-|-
TGTGCCAGCAGTTTATGGTCGCTAGGGGTAGATACGCAGTATTTT
CASSLWSLGVDTQYF
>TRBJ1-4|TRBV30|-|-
TGTGCCTGGAGTGAGGACAGAATTAATGAAAAACTGTTTTTT
CAWSEDRINEKLFF
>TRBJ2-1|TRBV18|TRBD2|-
TGTGCCAGCTCACCACTGACTAGCGGGAGGGGGTCCGGCAATGAGCAGTTCTTC
CASSPLTSGRGSGNEQFF